The next 8 T cell receptor beta chains were all read from a single sample in a study of blood T cell repertoires in COVID-19. Libraries were prepared by immunoSEQ multiplex PCR; TCRdb keeps only in-frame clonotypes and omits some of them. The sample includes under 200,000 clones, around 88% of them seen just once. Sequencing was carried out using PBMCs or T cells enriched from blood (not recorded which). Source of these receptors: a man aged 40-50 years with acute COVID-19.

The CDR3 loop reads CASSPRGGATDTQYF. DNA of the CDR3: TGTGCCAGCAGCCCCCGGGGAGGGGCGACAGATACGCAGTATTTT. V and J are TRBV9 and TRBJ2-3, with TRBD2 matching over 7 bases. CDR1 SGDLS and CDR2 YYNGEE come from the germline V gene. The V segment lost 4 bases and the J segment 3 bases; nucleotides outside the gene matches: 8. The CDR3 extends over 15 amino acids.

The chain links TRBV7-2 to TRBJ1-1; maybe TRBD1 (5 bases). Germline lookup yields CDR1 SGHTA and CDR2 FQGNSA. The CDR3 loop spans 16 amino acids. Deletions cut 2 bases from V and 6 bases from J, with 19 bases between. CDR3 in DNA: TGTGCCAGCAGCTTATCTATTTGGGGCCTTGGGGCTGAAGCTTTCTTT. It codes for CASSLSIWGLGAEAFF.

This chain links TRBV28 with TRBJ2-7, with 7 positions matching TRBD2. The V and J ends lost 8 bases and 10 bases, in that order; junction bases with no gene match: 14. The germline V gene has CDR1 MDHEN and CDR2 SYDVKM. This CDR3 has 13 residues. CDR3 coding DNA: TGTGCCAGCGGGGGGGGAAAGGTTTTGTATCAGTACTTC. Its protein is CASGGGKVLYQYF.

Note on this clone: This sample includes further DNA sequences coding for the same CDR3. The CDR3 DNA reads TGTGCCAGCAGTTCCCTCGCGGGAGGCTACGAGCAGTACTTC. Encoded protein: CASSSLAGGYEQYF. The J gene is TRBJ2-7, the V gene TRBV27, with 8 bases that match TRBD2. With 4 bases clipped from V and 3 bases from J, the junction kept 5 bases outside the gene matches. Germline lookup yields CDR1 MNHEY and CDR2 SMNVEV (reference sequence). The CDR3 spans 14 residues.

This chain uses TRBV6-4 with TRBJ1-1; no clear D gene. This CDR3 has 13 amino acids. V was clipped by 5 bases and J by 1 base, with 8 bases between them. The germline V gene has CDR1 MRHNA and CDR2 SNTAGT. CDR3 residues: CASSIQRNTEAFF. CDR3 nucleotides: TGTGCCAGCAGTATCCAGCGGAACACTGAAGCTTTCTTT.

This chain links TRBV2 with TRBJ2-5; possible D gene TRBD1, 6 bases. Germline V gene data show CDR1 as SNHLY and CDR2 as FYNNEI. This CDR3 comprises 12 residues. The ends were cut back, 9 bases at V and 4 bases at J, with 12 bases in the middle. The CDR3 DNA reads TGTGCCAGTCACAGGGTCCCAGAGACCCAGTACTTC. Its protein product is CASHRVPETQYF.

The chain is built from TRBV3-1 (or the pseudogene TRBV3-2) and TRBJ2-7; TRBD2 aligns across 7 bases. Germline CDR1 and CDR2: LGHDT and YNNKEL (reference sequence). CDR3 size: 16 residues. V dropped 5 bases and J dropped 1; count of bases not matched to a gene: 11. The CDR3 reads CASSLLGDYMSYEQYF. The CDR3 coding sequence is TGTGCCAGCAGCTTATTGGGGGACTATATGTCCTACGAGCAGTACTTC.

The chain recombines TRBV3-1 (or the pseudogene TRBV3-2) with TRBJ2-5, with 9 bases lining up with TRBD2. This CDR3 contains 19 residues. J lost 5 bases, V lost 0 bases, and 16 bases had no gene match. Germline CDR1 reads LGHDT; CDR2 reads YNNKEL (reference sequence). CDR3 amino acids: CASSQDIGRGGRARETQYF. The CDR3 DNA reads as TGTGCCAGCAGCCAAGATATTGGGAGAGGCGGGAGGGCTCGGGAGACCCAGTACTTC.